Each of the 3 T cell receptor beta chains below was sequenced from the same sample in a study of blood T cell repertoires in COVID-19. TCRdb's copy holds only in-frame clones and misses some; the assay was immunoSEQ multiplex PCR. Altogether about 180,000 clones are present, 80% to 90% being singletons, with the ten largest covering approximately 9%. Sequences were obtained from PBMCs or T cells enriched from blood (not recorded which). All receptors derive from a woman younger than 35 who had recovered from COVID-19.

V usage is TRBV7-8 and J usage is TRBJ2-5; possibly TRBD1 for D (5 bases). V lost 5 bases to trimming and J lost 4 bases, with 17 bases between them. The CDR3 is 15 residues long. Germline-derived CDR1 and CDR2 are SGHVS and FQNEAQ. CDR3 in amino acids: CASSLADEQGETQYF. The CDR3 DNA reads TGTGCCAGCAGCCTCGCCGACGAGCAGGGAGAGACCCAGTACTTC.

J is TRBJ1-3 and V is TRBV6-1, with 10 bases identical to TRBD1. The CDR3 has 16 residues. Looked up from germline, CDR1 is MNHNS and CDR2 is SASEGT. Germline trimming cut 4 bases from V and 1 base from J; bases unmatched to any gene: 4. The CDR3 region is CASSGGQGRSGNTIYF. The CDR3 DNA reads TGTGCCAGCAGTGGGGGACAGGGGAGGTCTGGAAACACCATATATTTT.

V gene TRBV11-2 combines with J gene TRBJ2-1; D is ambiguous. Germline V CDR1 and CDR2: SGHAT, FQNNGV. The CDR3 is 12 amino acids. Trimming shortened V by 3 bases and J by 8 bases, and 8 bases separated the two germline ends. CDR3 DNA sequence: TGTGCCAGCAGCTTTCGTCGAGATGAGCAGTTCTTC. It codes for CASSFRRDEQFF.